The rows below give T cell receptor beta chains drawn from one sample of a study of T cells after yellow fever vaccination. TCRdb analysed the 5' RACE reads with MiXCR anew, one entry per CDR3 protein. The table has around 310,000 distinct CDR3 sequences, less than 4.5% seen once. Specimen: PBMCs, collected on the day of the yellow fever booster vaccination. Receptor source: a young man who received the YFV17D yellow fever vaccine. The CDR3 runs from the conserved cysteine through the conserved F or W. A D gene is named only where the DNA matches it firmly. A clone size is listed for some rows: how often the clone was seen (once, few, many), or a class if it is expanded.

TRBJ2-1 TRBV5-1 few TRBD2 CASSILAGLNNEQFF TGCGCCAGCAGCATTCTAGCGGGCTTAAACAATGAGCAGTTCTTC
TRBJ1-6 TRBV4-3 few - CASSRAGVVNSPLHF TGCGCCAGCAGCCGGGCCGGGGTGGTTAATTCACCCCTCCACTTT
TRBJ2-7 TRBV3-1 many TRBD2 CASSQERLAGTYEQYF TGTGCCAGCAGCCAAGAGAGACTAGCGGGGACCTACGAGCAGTACTTC
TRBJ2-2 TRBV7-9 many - CASSLALALAGELFF TGTGCCAGCAGCTTAGCGTTGGCCCTTGCCGGGGAGCTGTTTTTT
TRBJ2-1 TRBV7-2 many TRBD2 CASSAAGAYNEQFF TGTGCCAGCAGCGCAGCGGGGGCGTACAATGAGCAGTTCTTC
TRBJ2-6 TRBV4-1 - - CASSPASLAGANVLTF TGCGCCAGCAGCCCCGCCTCGTTGGCTGGGGCCAACGTCCTGACTTTC
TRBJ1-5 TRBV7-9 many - CASSSGQSLNQPQHF TGTGCCAGCAGCTCCGGACAGAGTCTCAATCAGCCCCAGCATTTT
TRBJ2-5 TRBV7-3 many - CASSSIAATAETQYF TGTGCCAGCAGCTCGATAGCGGCCACCGCAGAGACCCAGTACTTC
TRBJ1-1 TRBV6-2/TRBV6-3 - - CASSSYPGDTEAFF TGTGCCAGCAGTTCGTATCCCGGGGACACTGAAGCTTTCTTT
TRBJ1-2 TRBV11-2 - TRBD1 CASSSRDRNGYTF TGTGCCAGCAGCTCCCGGGACAGGAATGGCTACACCTTC
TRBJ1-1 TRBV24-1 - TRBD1 CATSDLPGTGDTEAFF TGTGCCACCAGTGATTTGCCCGGGACAGGGGATACTGAAGCTTTCTTT
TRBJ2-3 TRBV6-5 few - CASRDTYSTDTQYF TGTGCCAGCAGGGACACTTATAGCACAGATACGCAGTATTTT
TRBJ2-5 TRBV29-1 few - CSTYGRPGVKTQYF TGCAGCACTTATGGTCGGCCGGGGGTGAAGACCCAGTACTTC
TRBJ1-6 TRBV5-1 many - CASRINRVSPLHF TGCGCCAGCAGGATTAACAGGGTTTCACCCCTCCACTTT
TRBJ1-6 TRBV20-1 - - CSARTDVPNSPLHF TGCAGTGCTAGAACGGACGTTCCAAATTCACCCCTCCACTTT
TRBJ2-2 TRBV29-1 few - CSVARPNTGELFF TGCAGCGTTGCTCGGCCGAACACCGGGGAGCTGTTTTTT
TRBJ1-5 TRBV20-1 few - CSARDPGTTGQPQHF TGCAGTGCTAGAGATCCAGGGACGACAGGTCAGCCCCAGCATTTT
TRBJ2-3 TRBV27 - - CASRNIGLQSTDTQYF TGTGCCAGCAGGAACATAGGACTCCAGTCCACAGATACGCAGTATTTT
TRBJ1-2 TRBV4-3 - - CASSQDVSFYGYTF TGCGCCAGCAGCCAAGATGTCTCCTTCTATGGCTACACCTTC
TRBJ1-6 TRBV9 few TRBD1 CASSVGGQGNSPLHF TGTGCCAGCAGCGTGGGAGGACAGGGTAATTCACCCCTCCACTTT
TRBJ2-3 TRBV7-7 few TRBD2 CASSPLLAGGAPWDTDTQYF TGTGCTAGCAGCCCCCTCCTAGCGGGGGGCGCACCGTGGGACACAGATACGCAGTATTTT
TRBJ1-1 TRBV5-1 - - CASSLQGTGTEAFF TGCGCCAGCAGCCTGCAGGGGACCGGCACTGAAGCTTTCTTT